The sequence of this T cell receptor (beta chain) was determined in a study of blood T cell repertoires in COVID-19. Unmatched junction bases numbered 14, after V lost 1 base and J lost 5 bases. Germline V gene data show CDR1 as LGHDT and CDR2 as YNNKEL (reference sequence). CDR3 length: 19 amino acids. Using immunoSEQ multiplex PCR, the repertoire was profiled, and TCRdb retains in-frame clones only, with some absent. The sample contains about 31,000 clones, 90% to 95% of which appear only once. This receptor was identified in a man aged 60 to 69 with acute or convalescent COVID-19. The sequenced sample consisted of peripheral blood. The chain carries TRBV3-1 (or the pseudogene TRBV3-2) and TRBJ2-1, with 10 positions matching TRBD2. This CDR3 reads CASSQGPFQLAGLDNEQFF. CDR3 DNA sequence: TGTGCCAGCAGCCAAGGGCCCTTTCAACTAGCGGGACTCGACAATGAGCAGTTCTTC.